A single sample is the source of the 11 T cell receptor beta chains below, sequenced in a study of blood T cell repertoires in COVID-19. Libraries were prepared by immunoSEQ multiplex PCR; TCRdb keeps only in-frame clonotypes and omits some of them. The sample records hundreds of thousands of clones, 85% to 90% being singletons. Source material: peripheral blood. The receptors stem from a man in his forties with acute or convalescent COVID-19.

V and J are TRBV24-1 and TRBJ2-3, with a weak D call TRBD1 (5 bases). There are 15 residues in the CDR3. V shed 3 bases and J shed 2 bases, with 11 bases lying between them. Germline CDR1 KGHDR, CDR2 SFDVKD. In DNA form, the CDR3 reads TGTGCCACCAGTGATCAGACAGAATACACAGATACGCAGTATTTT. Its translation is CATSDQTEYTDTQYF.

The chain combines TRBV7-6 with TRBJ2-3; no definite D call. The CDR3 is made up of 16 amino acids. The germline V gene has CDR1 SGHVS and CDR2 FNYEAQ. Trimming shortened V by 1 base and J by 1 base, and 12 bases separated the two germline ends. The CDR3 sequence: CASSLDFLPRTDTQYF. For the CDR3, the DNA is TGTGCCAGCAGCTTAGATTTCCTACCCCGCACAGATACGCAGTATTTT.

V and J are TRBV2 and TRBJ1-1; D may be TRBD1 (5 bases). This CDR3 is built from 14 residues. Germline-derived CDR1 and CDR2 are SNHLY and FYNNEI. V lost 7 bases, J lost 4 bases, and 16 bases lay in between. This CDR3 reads CASTTAGESTEAFF. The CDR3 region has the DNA TGTGCCAGCACCACCGCGGGGGAGAGCACTGAAGCTTTCTTT. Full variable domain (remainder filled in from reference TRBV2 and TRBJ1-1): EPEVTQTPSHQVTQMGQEVILRCVPISNHLYFYWYRQILGQKVEFLVSFYNNEISEKSEIFDDQFSVERPDGSNFTLKIRSTKLEDSAMYFCASTTAGESTEAFFGQGTRLTVV.

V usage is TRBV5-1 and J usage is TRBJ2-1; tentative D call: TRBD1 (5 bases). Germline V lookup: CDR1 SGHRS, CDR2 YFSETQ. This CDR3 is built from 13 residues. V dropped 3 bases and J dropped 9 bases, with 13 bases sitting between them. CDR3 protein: CASSSGSRGEQFF. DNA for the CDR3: TGCGCCAGCAGCTCCGGTTCAAGGGGTGAGCAGTTCTTC.

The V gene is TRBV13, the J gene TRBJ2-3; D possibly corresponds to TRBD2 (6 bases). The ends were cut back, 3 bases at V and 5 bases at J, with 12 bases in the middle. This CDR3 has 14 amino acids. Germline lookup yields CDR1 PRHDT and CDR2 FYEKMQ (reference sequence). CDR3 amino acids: CASSLGLSEDTQYF. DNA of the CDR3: TGTGCCAGCAGCTTGGGACTTTCCGAAGATACGCAGTATTTT. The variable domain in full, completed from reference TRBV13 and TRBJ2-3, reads AAGVIQSPRHLIKEKRETATLKCYPIPRHDTVYWYQQGPGQDPQFLISFYEKMQSDKGSIPDRFSAQQFSDYHSELNMSSLELGDSALYFCASSLGLSEDTQYFGPGTRLTVL.

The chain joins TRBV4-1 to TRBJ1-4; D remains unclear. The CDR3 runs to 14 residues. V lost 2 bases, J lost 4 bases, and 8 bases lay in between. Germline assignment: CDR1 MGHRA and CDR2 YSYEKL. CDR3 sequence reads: CASSQFLYNEKLFF. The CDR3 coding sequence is TGCGCCAGCAGCCAATTCCTCTATAATGAAAAACTGTTTTTT.

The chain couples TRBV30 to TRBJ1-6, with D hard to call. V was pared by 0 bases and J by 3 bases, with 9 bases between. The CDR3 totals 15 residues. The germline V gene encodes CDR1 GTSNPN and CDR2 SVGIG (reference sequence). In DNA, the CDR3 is TGTGCCTGGAGTGTAAGGACTCACTATAATTCACCCCTCCACTTT. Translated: CAWSVRTHYNSPLHF.

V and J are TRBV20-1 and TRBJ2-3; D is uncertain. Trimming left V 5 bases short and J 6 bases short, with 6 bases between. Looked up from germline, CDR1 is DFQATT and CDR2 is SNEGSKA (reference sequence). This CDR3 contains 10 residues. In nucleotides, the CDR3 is TGCAGTGCTTACTGGGATACGCAGTATTTT. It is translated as CSAYWDTQYF.

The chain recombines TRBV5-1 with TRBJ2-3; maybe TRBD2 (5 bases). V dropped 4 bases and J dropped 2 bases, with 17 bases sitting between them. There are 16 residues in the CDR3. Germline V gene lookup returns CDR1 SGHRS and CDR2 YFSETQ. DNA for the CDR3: TGCGCCAGCAGCGCCGATTTACTAGTTTACACAGATACGCAGTATTTT. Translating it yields CASSADLLVYTDTQYF. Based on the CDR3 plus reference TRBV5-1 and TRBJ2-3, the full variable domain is KAGVTQTPRYLIKTRGQQVTLSCSPISGHRSVSWYQQTPGQGLQFLFEYFSETQRNKGNFPGRFSGRQFSNSRSEMNVSTLELGDSALYLCASSADLLVYTDTQYFGPGTRLTVL.

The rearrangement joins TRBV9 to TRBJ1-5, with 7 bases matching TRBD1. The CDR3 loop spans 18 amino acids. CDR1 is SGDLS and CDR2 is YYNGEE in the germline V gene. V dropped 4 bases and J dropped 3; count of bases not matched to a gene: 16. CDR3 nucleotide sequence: TGTGCCAGCAGCCTTACACCGGGACAGCCGGCTTTCAATCAGCCCCAGCATTTT. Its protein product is CASSLTPGQPAFNQPQHF.

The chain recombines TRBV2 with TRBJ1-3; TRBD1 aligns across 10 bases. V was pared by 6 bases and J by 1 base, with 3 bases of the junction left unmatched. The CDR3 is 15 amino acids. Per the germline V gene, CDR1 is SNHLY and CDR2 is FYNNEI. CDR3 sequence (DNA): TGTGCCAGCAGCCGGGACAGGGGATCTGGAAACACCATATATTTT. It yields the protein CASSRDRGSGNTIYF.